This T cell receptor (beta chain) came from a study of CD8+ T cells in alopecia areata. Background on the study: Spontaneously alopecic C3H/HeJ graft donors, about 6-13 months old, gave skin to roughly 7-10-week-old female C3H/HeJ mice.

Cutaneous lymph node cells were pooled, and they were sorted using CD4, CD8alpha, NKG2D, NKG2ACE and other markers. There are many counts of this clone. What it binds is unknown. Germline and genes here are mouse. Study findings and constraints: Normal skin contains resident alphabeta T cells, and these are also sequenced in scalp samples. Lesional scalp, notably in alopecia totalis/universalis, had clonality above that of normal scalp. With patients, TCR sharing proved less clear than in mice, a difference possibly related to HLA.

The sequencing template was cDNA reverse transcribed from extracted RNA. Libraries were prepared by immunoSEQ multiplex PCR; TCRdb keeps only in-frame clonotypes and omits some of them. The sample was found to contain 270,000 or so clones, and every one recurs. This TCR was sampled from a C3H/HeJ mouse with alopecia areata. Strain haplotype (MHC): H2-k. Sequencing input: CD4+ T cells sorted from a lymph node.

CDR3 sequence reads: CASSIPWGDYAEQFF. The sequenced CDR3 bases are TGTGCCAGCAGTATACCCTGGGGGGACTATGCT. This chain connects TRBV19 to TRBJ2-1, with TRBD2 identical over 8 bases. The read falls 4 residues short of the CDR3 end, and the missing part is taken from the germline J gene. Germline-derived CDR1 and CDR2 are FNHDT and SITEND (reference sequence). This CDR3 is built from 15 residues. J was trimmed by 2 bases and V by 1 base; bases with no gene match: 2.